This TCR beta chain was found in a study of blood T cell repertoires in COVID-19. Germline CDR1 and CDR2: LGHDT and YNNKEL (reference sequence). V gave up 4 bases and J gave up 5 bases, with 12 bases separating them. CDR3 size: 14 residues. Profiling relied on immunoSEQ multiplex PCR, and the TCRdb table lists in-frame clones only, not all of them. The sample includes approximately 260,000 clones, just under 85% seen only once; the top ten take approximately 9.4%. Source material: peripheral blood. The rearrangement joins TRBV3-1 (or the pseudogene TRBV3-2) to TRBJ2-1, with a possible D match to TRBD1 (6 bases). The clonotype originates from a woman of 80 years or more with acute or convalescent COVID-19. The CDR3 spells CASSLGRGHNEQFF. In nucleotides, the CDR3 is TGTGCCAGCAGCCTCGGCAGGGGCCACAATGAGCAGTTCTTC.